What follows are 15 T cell receptor beta chains derived from one specimen sequenced in a study of CD8+ T cells in alopecia areata. Treatment of the sample: oral pan-JAK inhibitor, 5-10 mg twice daily. TCR sequencing used cDNA made by reverse transcription of extracted RNA. Sequencing was performed with immunoSEQ multiplex PCR; in TCRdb, only in-frame clones are kept and a portion is missing. Of roughly 110,000 clones listed, about 60% were seen once; the top ten hold 9.5% to 15%. The material sequenced was CD8+ T cells sorted from blood, taken at week 24, from a patient treated with tofacitinib. The receptors here all came from a human donor with alopecia areata.

This rearrangement joins TRBV5-1 to TRBJ2-6; tentative D call: TRBD2 (6 bases). The length of the CDR3 is 18 residues. Trimming took off 5 bases at V and 1 base at J, with 19 bases between the two ends. Germline CDR1 is SGHRS and CDR2 is YFSETQ. The CDR3 DNA reads TGCGCCAGCAGAGAAAGGATTAGCGGAACGTCTGGGGCCAACGTCCTGACTTTC. Amino acid sequence: CASRERISGTSGANVLTF.

This clone was detected only once. This chain links TRBV27 with TRBJ1-2; unclear D gene. V lost 4 bases, J lost 3 bases, and 9 bases lay in between. Germline loops: CDR1 MNHEY, CDR2 SMNVEV (reference sequence). The CDR3 sequence is 13 residues long. CDR3 sequence reads: CASSSGVDYGYTF. CDR3 nucleotide sequence: TGTGCCAGCAGTTCCGGGGTCGACTATGGCTACACCTTC.

The sample holds a few counts of this clone. This chain connects TRBV27 to TRBJ1-5; D may be TRBD1 (5 bases). Trimming pared 3 bases from V and 5 bases from J, leaving 11 bases between. Germline V gene data show CDR1 as MNHEY and CDR2 as SMNVEV (reference sequence). The CDR3 runs to 14 residues. The CDR3 here is CASSLGLHDQPQHF. CDR3 DNA: TGTGCCAGCAGTTTGGGACTCCACGATCAGCCCCAGCATTTT.

The sample holds one count of this clone. V and J are TRBV13 and TRBJ2-1; D unresolved. V was trimmed by 7 bases and J by 2 bases, leaving 9 bases between them. The germline CDR1 and CDR2 sequences are PRHDT and FYEKMQ (reference sequence). The CDR3 consists of 13 residues. CDR3 sequence reads: CASNEAAYNEQFF. CDR3 sequence (DNA): TGTGCCAGCAACGAGGCAGCCTACAATGAGCAGTTCTTC. The variable domain in full, completed from reference TRBV13 and TRBJ2-1, reads AAGVIQSPRHLIKEKRETATLKCYPIPRHDTVYWYQQGPGQDPQFLISFYEKMQSDKGSIPDRFSAQQFSDYHSELNMSSLELGDSALYFCASNEAAYNEQFFGPGTRLTVL.

The chain carries TRBV29-1 and TRBJ2-7; D is possibly TRBD1 or TRBD2 (6 bases each). V lost 6 bases to trimming and J lost 0 bases, with 15 bases between them. Germline V gives CDR1 SQVTM, CDR2 ANQGSEA. This CDR3 has 14 amino acids. In nucleotides, the CDR3 is TGCAGCGTCCGAGGGGGGCATAGCTCCTACGAGCAGTACTTC. Residues: CSVRGGHSSYEQYF.

This clone has only a few counts. V and J are TRBV6-1 and TRBJ2-2; D possibly corresponds to TRBD1 (5 bases). The CDR3 runs to 16 residues. The V gene's germline CDR1 is MNHNS and CDR2 SASEGT. The ends were cut back, 4 bases at V and 2 bases at J, with 14 bases in the middle. For the CDR3, the DNA is TGTGCCAGCAGTGGGGCAGGGTTGTCTAACACCGGGGAGCTGTTTTTT. Translation: CASSGAGLSNTGELFF.

This clone has only a few counts. The J gene is TRBJ1-5, the V gene TRBV2; D gene uncertain. Trimming shortened V by 3 bases and J by 5 bases, and 11 bases separated the two germline ends. Germline CDR1 and CDR2: SNHLY and FYNNEI. The length of the CDR3 is 14 residues. The CDR3 spells CASSDERTYQPQHF. In nucleotides, the CDR3 is TGTGCCAGCAGTGATGAACGAACTTATCAGCCCCAGCATTTT.

The chain couples TRBV11-2 to TRBJ1-1, with D maybe TRBD1 (5 bases). Germline values: CDR1 SGHAT, CDR2 FQNNGV. The CDR3 is 13 amino acids. V was cut by 5 bases and J by 3 bases, with 10 bases left in between. The CDR3 DNA sequence: TGTGCCAGCAGCCCCGGGGCCCACACTGAAGCTTTCTTT. Translated: CASSPGAHTEAFF. The full variable domain, in which reference TRBV11-2 and TRBJ1-1 provide the parts outside the CDR3, is EAGVAQSPRYKIIEKRQSVAFWCNPISGHATLYWYQQILGQGPKLLIQFQNNGVVDDSQLPKDRFSAERLKGVDSTLKIQPAKLEDSAVYLCASSPGAHTEAFFGQGTRLTVV.

The rearrangement uses TRBV27 and TRBJ1-1; TRBD1 aligns across 7 bases. J was trimmed by 7 bases and V by 6 bases; bases with no gene match: 5. Per germline, CDR1 MNHEY and CDR2 SMNVEV (reference sequence). CDR3 length equals 12 residues. As DNA, the CDR3 is TGTGCCAGCAGCCGACAGGGCCATGAAGCTTTCTTT. Amino acid sequence: CASSRQGHEAFF.

In its sample, this clone was seen a few times. The rearrangement joins TRBV6-6 to TRBJ1-1; a possible D gene is TRBD1 (6 bases). CDR3 size: 15 residues. V was cut by 2 bases and J by 0 bases, with 10 bases left in between. CDR1 is MNHNY, CDR2 SVGAGI, per germline (reference sequence). The CDR3 DNA follows: TGTGCCAGCAGTTACCGCAGGGGTTTGAACACTGAAGCTTTCTTT. It specifies CASSYRRGLNTEAFF.

V usage is TRBV19 and J usage is TRBJ2-1, with D maybe TRBD1 (5 bases). The length of the CDR3 is 15 residues. V lost 4 bases, J lost 4 bases, and 14 bases lay in between. Germline CDR1 is LNHDA and CDR2 is SQIVND (reference sequence). The CDR3 nucleotides are TGTGCCAGTAGTACCGACAGATTGCGTTACAATGAGCAGTTCTTC. Encoded protein: CASSTDRLRYNEQFF.

This clone appeared a few times. The chain uses TRBV5-1 and TRBJ2-1; 9 bases map to TRBD1. From germline, CDR1 is SGHRS and CDR2 YFSETQ. This CDR3 spans 16 amino acids. After removal of 0 bases from V and 2 bases from J, the junction contained 3 bases not matched to a gene. CDR3 region: CASSLGGQGTYNEQFF. As DNA, the CDR3 is TGCGCCAGCAGCTTGGGGGGACAGGGAACCTACAATGAGCAGTTCTTC.

The rearrangement links TRBV5-1 to TRBJ2-3; D perhaps matches TRBD1 (5 bases). Germline V CDR1 and CDR2: SGHRS, YFSETQ. V was trimmed by 0 bases and J by 7 bases, leaving 18 bases between them. The CDR3 covers 16 residues. CDR3 coding DNA: TGCGCCAGCAGCTTGGATCAGGGCTGGGTAAAAAATACGCAGTATTTT. Translated: CASSLDQGWVKNTQYF.

This clone was detected only a few times. The rearrangement joins TRBV2 to TRBJ2-5, with 7 bases matching TRBD1. The V segment lost 6 bases and the J segment 2 bases; nucleotides outside the gene matches: 9. The CDR3 is 15 amino acids. Per the germline V gene, CDR1 is SNHLY and CDR2 is FYNNEI. The CDR3: CASRMTGQLQETQYF. CDR3 in DNA: TGTGCCAGCAGGATGACGGGACAGCTTCAAGAGACCCAGTACTTC.

This clone was observed a handful of times. V gene TRBV7-9 combines with J gene TRBJ2-3; no reliable D call. This CDR3 has 14 amino acids. Per the germline V gene, CDR1 is SEHNR and CDR2 is FQNEAQ (reference sequence). Trimming left V 1 base short and J 4 bases short, with 9 bases between. Here the CDR3 reads CASSLEGLPDTQYF. CDR3 nucleotides: TGTGCCAGCAGCTTAGAAGGATTGCCAGATACGCAGTATTTT.